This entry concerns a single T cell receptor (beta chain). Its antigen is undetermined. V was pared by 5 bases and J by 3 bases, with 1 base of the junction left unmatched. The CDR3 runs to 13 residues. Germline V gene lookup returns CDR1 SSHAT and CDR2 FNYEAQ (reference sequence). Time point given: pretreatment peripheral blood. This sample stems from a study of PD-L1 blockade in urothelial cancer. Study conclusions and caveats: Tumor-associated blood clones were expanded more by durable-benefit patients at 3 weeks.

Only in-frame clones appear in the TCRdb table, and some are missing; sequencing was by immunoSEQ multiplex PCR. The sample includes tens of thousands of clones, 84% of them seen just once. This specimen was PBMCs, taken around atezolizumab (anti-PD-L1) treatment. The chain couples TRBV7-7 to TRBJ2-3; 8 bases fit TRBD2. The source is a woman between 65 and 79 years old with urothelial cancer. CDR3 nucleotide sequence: TGTGCCAGCAGCCGGGAGGGGACAGATACGCAGTATTTT. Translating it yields CASSREGTDTQYF.